The 20 T cell receptor beta chains below come from one sample, sequenced in a study of early T cells in non-severe SARS-CoV-2 infection. MiXCR was run by TCRdb on the 5' RACE reads, yielding one entry per CDR3 protein. The profile covers 65,000 to 85,000 distinct CDR3 sequences, with around 13% appearing a single time and approximately 1% taken by the ten largest. Source material: whole blood. Receptors originate from an adult who was a healthcare worker with PCR-confirmed SARS-CoV-2 infection or an uninfected control (not recorded which).

This rearrangement joins TRBV27 to TRBJ2-7, with 7 bases identical to TRBD2. Germline V gene lookup returns CDR1 MNHEY and CDR2 SMNVEV (reference sequence). The J segment lost 6 bases and the V segment lost 5 bases, leaving 7 bases of the junction unmatched. CDR3 length: 13 amino acids. In DNA form, the CDR3 reads TGTGCCAGCAGTCCTAGCGGTCTCGGCGAGCAGTACTTC. This sequence encodes CASSPSGLGEQYF.

This clonotype was found many times. The chain couples TRBV12-3 or TRBV12-4 to TRBJ1-1; D not resolved. The CDR3 covers 15 residues. The V end was cut by 6 bases, the J end by 4 bases, with 18 bases between. CDR3 DNA sequence: TGTGCCAGCAGCGGTCCCCTTGCGGGGAGCACTGAAGCTTTCTTT. Its protein product is CASSGPLAGSTEAFF.

Ten or more counts support this clonotype. The V gene is TRBV11-2, the J gene TRBJ2-1; possibly TRBD2 for D (6 bases). Germline CDR1 reads SGHAT; CDR2 reads FQNNGV. The CDR3 is made up of 16 amino acids. The V gene lost 6 bases and the J gene lost 8 bases, with 23 bases spanning the gap. The CDR3 nucleotides are TGTGCCAGCAGAGAGTTTGGGAGGAAACGTGTCGATGAGCAGTTCTTC. Translating gives CASREFGRKRVDEQFF.

Worth noting for this clonotype: The junction and the germline gene differ at one end; a read error may be behind it. J is TRBJ2-2 and V is TRBV11-2, with D hard to call. This CDR3 comprises 14 residues. CDR1 and CDR2 from the germline V gene are SGHAT and FQNNGV. Here the CDR3 reads CTSSPRPLTGELFF. Here the CDR3 DNA reads TGTACCAGCAGCCCCAGGCCGCTTACCGGGGAGCTGTTTTTT. Together with reference TRBV11-2 and TRBJ2-2, the CDR3 gives the full variable domain: EAGVAQSPRYKIIEKRQSVAFWCNPISGHATLYWYQQILGQGPKLLIQFQNNGVVDDSQLPKDRFSAERLKGVDSTLKIQPAKLEDSAVYLCTSSPRPLTGELFFGEGSRLTVL.

This clonotype was counted at least ten times. The CDR3 bases are TGTGCCAGCAGTGAACTAGCGGGAGTTGGCAATGAGCAGTTCTTC. Its translation is CASSELAGVGNEQFF. This chain links TRBV2 with TRBJ2-1; TRBD2 agrees at 10 bases. Germline CDR1 reads SNHLY; CDR2 reads FYNNEI. CDR3 length: 15 residues. Trimming took 2 bases from V and 6 from J; bases not matched to a gene: 4.

In its sample, this clonotype was seen many times. The rearrangement uses TRBV5-1 and TRBJ2-5; TRBD1 agrees at 9 bases. CDR1 SGHRS and CDR2 YFSETQ come from the germline V gene. Unmatched junction bases numbered 4, after V lost 4 bases and J lost 0 bases. The CDR3 spans 15 residues. CDR3 region: CASSTGTGNQETQYF. The CDR3 nucleotides read TGCGCCAGCAGCACTGGGACAGGGAACCAAGAGACCCAGTACTTC.

V and J are TRBV20-1 and TRBJ2-2; TRBD1 or TRBD2 may be the D gene (5 bases each). Trimming took 0 bases from V and 2 from J, leaving 10 bases between them. The germline gives CDR1 DFQATT, CDR2 SNEGSKA (reference sequence). This CDR3 has 15 amino acids. CDR3 nucleotides: TGCAGTGCTAGAGATGGGACCCGTAACACCGGGGAGCTGTTTTTT. Translation: CSARDGTRNTGELFF.

The table lists this clonotype with a few counts. The chain joins TRBV7-6 to TRBJ2-1; 12 bases are shared with TRBD2. This CDR3 spans 17 amino acids. Germline CDR1 is SGHVS and CDR2 is FNYEAQ. The V gene end was trimmed by 5 bases and the J gene end by 9 bases; junction bases not matched to a gene: 14. In DNA, the CDR3 is TGTGCCAGCAGCCTCTCGTTTACTAGCGGGAGGCCCGGTGAGCAGTTCTTC. Translation: CASSLSFTSGRPGEQFF.

The chain combines TRBV6-2 or TRBV6-3 with TRBJ1-5; tentatively, D is TRBD1 (5 bases). Germline CDR1 is MNHEY and CDR2 is SVGEGT. The CDR3 spans 15 residues. V was shortened by 6 bases and J by 2 bases, with 14 bases between the two germline ends. This CDR3 is CASSPWGSGNQPQHF. The CDR3 DNA sequence: TGTGCCAGCAGCCCCTGGGGGAGCGGCAATCAGCCCCAGCATTTT.

A few counts support this clonotype. The chain couples TRBV19 to TRBJ2-3, with a weak D call TRBD1 (6 bases). The germline V gene has CDR1 LNHDA and CDR2 SQIVND (reference sequence). This CDR3 has 17 amino acids. The ends were cut back, 2 bases at V and 8 bases at J, with 23 bases in the middle. Here the CDR3 reads CASSILSSTGLGSTQYF. In DNA form, the CDR3 reads TGTGCCAGTAGTATATTATCGAGCACAGGGTTAGGGAGTACGCAGTATTTT.

The chain uses TRBV7-2 and TRBJ1-4, with no clear D. Germline V lookup: CDR1 SGHTA, CDR2 FQGNSA. Deletions cut 1 base from V and 3 bases from J, with 6 bases between. There are 14 residues in the CDR3. In DNA form, the CDR3 reads TGTGCCAGCAGCTTAGAGCGGTCTAATGAAAAACTGTTTTTT. The encoded protein is CASSLERSNEKLFF.

This clonotype has a count of ten or more. The V call is TRBV20-1, the J call TRBJ2-1; a possible D gene is TRBD1 (5 bases). This CDR3 contains 16 residues. Trimming removed 4 bases from V and 2 bases from J, with 18 bases in between. Germline values: CDR1 DFQATT, CDR2 SNEGSKA (reference sequence). The CDR3 is CSATAVLQGAYNEQFF. DNA for the CDR3: TGCAGTGCTACGGCGGTGCTCCAGGGCGCCTACAATGAGCAGTTCTTC.

This clonotype showed up just a few times. The J gene is TRBJ2-5, the V gene TRBV6-2 or TRBV6-3, with 9 bases that match TRBD2. Germline CDR1 and CDR2: MNHEY and SVGEGT. The CDR3 contains 14 residues. V dropped 6 bases and J dropped 3; count of bases not matched to a gene: 5. CDR3 sequence: CASSISGREETQYF. The CDR3 DNA reads as TGTGCCAGCAGCATTAGCGGGAGAGAAGAGACCCAGTACTTC.

This clonotype was detected many times. Written as DNA, the CDR3 is TGTGCCAGCAGTTTCGACCGAGATTCACCCCTCCACTTT. Protein sequence: CASSFDRDSPLHF. V is TRBV6-2 or TRBV6-3 and J is TRBJ1-6; no clear D. From germline, CDR1 is MNHEY and CDR2 SVGEGT. Trimming cost V 4 bases and J 8 bases, with 9 bases left between them. This CDR3 region has 13 residues.

This clonotype was observed a handful of times. V is TRBV20-1 and J is TRBJ2-2, with TRBD1 matching over 11 bases. Trimming at V came to 5 bases and at J to 3 bases, leaving 2 bases not matched to a gene. The CDR3 covers 14 residues. Germline V gene data show CDR1 as DFQATT and CDR2 as SNEGSKA (reference sequence). Written as DNA, the CDR3 is TGCAGTGCTCCGGACAGGGGGCACACCGGGGAGCTGTTTTTT. Translated, it gives CSAPDRGHTGELFF.

The chain is built from TRBV5-1 and TRBJ1-1; D is unclear. This CDR3 has 13 residues. Germline V CDR1 and CDR2: SGHRS, YFSETQ. The V end lost 6 bases, the J end lost 0 bases, and 9 bases lay between the germline ends. The DNA of the CDR3 is TGCGCCAGCAAAACAAGGGTGAACACTGAAGCTTTCTTT. It is translated as CASKTRVNTEAFF.

The CDR3, as DNA: TGTGCCAGCACCCTAGGTGTGGTGGGAAGCAATCAGCCCCAGCATTTT. It translates to CASTLGVVGSNQPQHF. This chain joins TRBV7-8 and TRBJ1-5, with D hard to call. CDR3 length equals 16 residues. Germline V CDR1 and CDR2: SGHVS, FQNEAQ. Trimming removed 7 bases at V and 1 base at J, with 17 bases between.

This rearrangement joins TRBV20-1 to TRBJ2-5; unclear D gene. CDR3 length: 12 residues. V was shortened by 0 bases and J by 9 bases, with 11 bases between the two germline ends. The germline V gene encodes CDR1 DFQATT and CDR2 SNEGSKA (reference sequence). The CDR3 sequence: CSARDLLIPQYF. DNA for the CDR3: TGCAGTGCTAGAGATCTCCTGATTCCCCAGTACTTC.

As concerns this clonotype: A much bigger clone sits one base away, suggesting this may be a read error. This chain joins TRBV27 and TRBJ1-1; weak D call: TRBD1 (6 bases). The CDR3 runs to 15 residues. CDR1 and CDR2 from the germline V gene are MNHEY and SMNVEV (reference sequence). Deletions cut 1 base from V and 3 bases from J, with 12 bases between. CDR3 bases: TGTGCCAGCAGTTTATTTGGCAAGGGGGACACTGAAGCTTTCTTT. Translation gives CASSLFGKGDTEAFF.

This sequence joins TRBV7-2 and TRBJ2-5, with D possibly being TRBD1 (5 bases). The CDR3 runs to 16 residues. Germline CDR1 is SGHTA and CDR2 is FQGNSA. V lost 4 bases and J 0 bases, leaving 15 bases between the germline ends. The CDR3 DNA reads TGTGCCAGCAGCTACCCATTGACAGCGCACCAAGAGACCCAGTACTTC. Translation gives CASSYPLTAHQETQYF.